This T cell receptor (beta chain) was retrieved from a study of blood T cell repertoires in COVID-19. Study information: Sites in the United States, Italy and Spain provided acute and convalescent COVID-19 samples.

This CDR3 is 13 amino acids long. Germline CDR1 is MNHEY and CDR2 is SMNVEV (reference sequence). J was trimmed by 9 bases and V by 5 bases; bases with no gene match: 3. As processed by the authors: Nucleated cell number was recorded as an estimate derived from reference gene primer amplification. Produced via immunoSEQ multiplex PCR; TCRdb's table is partial and in-frame only. V and J calls plus clone size are reproduced from that table; the DNA served to infer D and trimming. The table shows some 200,000 clones, with 65% to 85% occurring only once. Input material: peripheral blood. This TCR was sampled from a woman over 75 with acute or convalescent COVID-19. The V and J genes are TRBV27 and TRBJ2-1; TRBD2 matches 11 bases. CDR3 coding DNA: TGTGCCAGCAGTCCGGGACTAGCGGCTGAGCAGTTCTTC. Translated: CASSPGLAAEQFF.